The rows below give T cell receptor beta chains drawn from one sample of a study of shared clonotypes between healthy human individuals. Profiling relied on immunoSEQ multiplex PCR, and the TCRdb table lists in-frame clones only, not all of them. This table has fewer than 350,000 clones, more than 75% appearing once. The sample taken for sequencing was memory CD8+ T cells sorted from blood. Receptor source: a man in his late teens or twenties in good health. The CDR3 runs from the conserved cysteine through the conserved F or W. D genes are given only for firm matches. Size is omitted from some rows. Given values are once, few, many or a class for expanded clones.

j_call,v_call,clone_size,d_call,cdr3_nt,cdr3_aa
TRBJ1-4,TRBV30,NA,TRBD1,TGTGCCTGGGGACAGGGGGATGAAAAACTGTTTTTT,CAWGQGDEKLFF
TRBJ1-2,TRBV10-3,NA,TRBD1,TGTGCCATCAGGACGGACAGGGAACTTCTCCCGTTCTATGGCTACACCTTC,CAIRTDRELLPFYGYTF
TRBJ2-1,TRBV7-2,NA,NA,TGTGCCAGCAGCTTCCCATCCGGGGGAGTTTCCCACAATGAGCAGTTCTTC,CASSFPSGGVSHNEQFF
TRBJ1-5,TRBV4-1,NA,TRBD1,TGCGCCAGCAGCCCCAGGGACAGGCTAGATCAGCCCCAGCATTTT,CASSPRDRLDQPQHF
TRBJ2-2,TRBV11-2,few,TRBD2,TGTGCCAGCAGCTTTCCGCGACTAGCGGGGGCCACCGGGGAGCTGTTTTTT,CASSFPRLAGATGELFF
TRBJ2-7,TRBV13,NA,TRBD2,TGTGCCAGCAGCCCGCGGGAGAGGAGCTACGAGCAGTACTTC,CASSPRERSYEQYF
TRBJ1-6,TRBV30,NA,NA,TGTGCCTGGAGGGTCCGGGCAGGGAGCTCCTATAATTCACCCCTCCACTTT,CAWRVRAGSSYNSPLHF
TRBJ2-7,TRBV11-2,once,NA,TGTGCCAGCAGCTTCTTGGGAGTGGCCTACGAGCAGTACTTC,CASSFLGVAYEQYF
TRBJ1-6,TRBV10-3,NA,NA,TGTGCCATCGGGGGGGGCCGGCATAATTCACCCCTCCACTTT,CAIGGGRHNSPLHF
TRBJ2-5,TRBV7-9,NA,NA,TGTGCCAGCAGCTCCGGCCCGATCGATCAAGAGACCCAGTACTTC,CASSSGPIDQETQYF
TRBJ1-1,TRBV4-3,NA,NA,TGCGCCAGCAGCCAACTGGGGGACTTCGAAGCTTTCTTT,CASSQLGDFEAFF
TRBJ1-3,TRBV6-6,NA,NA,TGTGCCAGCAGTTACTCGGGCGGGGCTGGAAACACCATATATTTT,CASSYSGGAGNTIYF
TRBJ1-4,TRBV9,NA,NA,NA,CASSVGLGAPSRF
TRBJ1-2,TRBV2,NA,NA,TGTGCCAGCAGCCTCTCCGGGAGAGGGGTGGATGGCTACACCTTC,CASSLSGRGVDGYTF
TRBJ1-6,TRBV10-1,NA,TRBD1,TGCGCCAGCAACCCTACAGGGGGCGCAGAACCGGCACCCCTCCACTTT,CASNPTGGAEPAPLHF
TRBJ1-2,TRBV7-8,NA,TRBD1,TGTGCCAGCAGCCCAGACAGGGGTTTCGGCGGCTACACCTTC,CASSPDRGFGGYTF
TRBJ2-5,TRBV4-2,NA,TRBD2,TGTGCCAGCAGCCAAGATCGTGTTGGTAGCGGGGAAACAGAGACCCAGTACTTC,CASSQDRVGSGETETQYF
TRBJ1-2,TRBV5-1,NA,NA,TGCGCCAGCAGCTTGGCCGCAGGGCTAAGTGGCTACACCTTC,CASSLAAGLSGYTF
TRBJ2-1,TRBV28,NA,TRBD2,TGTGCCAGCAGTTCACAATGGGAGACTAGCGGGGGGGAATACAATGAGCAGTTCTTC,CASSSQWETSGGEYNEQFF
TRBJ2-2,TRBV9,NA,NA,TGTGCCAGCAGCGTCGGAAGCGGGGAGCTGTTTTTT,CASSVGSGELFF
TRBJ1-1,TRBV27,NA,NA,TGTGCCAGCAGGGGGGTCTGGGGGAACACTGAAGCTTTCTTT,CASRGVWGNTEAFF
TRBJ1-2,TRBV5-1,once,NA,TGCGCCAGCAGCTTGGTCGGGGACACCACCTATGGCTACACCTTC,CASSLVGDTTYGYTF
TRBJ1-2,TRBV2,NA,NA,TGTGCCAGCAGTGTAGCCCCGGGGTTCTATGGCTACACCTTC,CASSVAPGFYGYTF
TRBJ1-2,TRBV5-1,NA,TRBD1,TGCGCCAGCAGCTACGACGACAGGGTGGATGGCTACACCTTC,CASSYDDRVDGYTF
TRBJ2-3,TRBV4-1,NA,TRBD2,TGCGCCAGCAGCCAAGATGGGACTAGCGGGGGGGCCGTGGATACGCAGTATTTT,CASSQDGTSGGAVDTQYF
TRBJ2-1,TRBV4-3,NA,TRBD1,TGCGCCAGCAGCTGGGGACAGGGTCGAACCAATGAGCAGTTCTTC,CASSWGQGRTNEQFF
TRBJ1-3,TRBV4-1,NA,NA,TGCGCCAGCAGCCAAGATAAGGGGGTCGGAAACACCATATATTTT,CASSQDKGVGNTIYF
TRBJ2-7,TRBV27,NA,NA,TGTGCCAGCAGTTTCCCCGGGAGCATCAACGAGCAGTACTTC,CASSFPGSINEQYF
TRBJ1-4,TRBV28,NA,TRBD1,TGTGCCAGCAGGATGCCGAGGACAGGGGCTAATGAAAAACTGTTTTTT,CASRMPRTGANEKLFF
TRBJ2-5,TRBV9,NA,TRBD2,TGTGCCAGCAGCGTAGAGGAGCTAGCGGGGCAAGAGACCCAGTACTTC,CASSVEELAGQETQYF
TRBJ2-7,TRBV5-1,NA,TRBD2,TGCGCCAGCAGCTTGGCCGTCGAGCGGGGCGCCTACGAGCAGTACTTC,CASSLAVERGAYEQYF
TRBJ1-2,TRBV7-9,NA,NA,TGTGCCAGCAGCTTATTAAGGCAGGGGATATTAAGCTATGGCTACACCTTC,CASSLLRQGILSYGYTF
TRBJ1-2,TRBV5-4,NA,NA,TGTGCCAGCAGCGCGGAAGGACAGCTTAACTATGGCTACACCTTC,CASSAEGQLNYGYTF
TRBJ1-1,TRBV7-9,once,NA,TGTGCCAGCAGCTCCTGGGTAGGCGGAGGGGACACTGAAGCTTTCTTT,CASSSWVGGGDTEAFF
TRBJ2-7,TRBV5-1,once,TRBD1,TGCGCCAGCAGCTCGGGACAGGGCTACGAGCAGTACTTC,CASSSGQGYEQYF
TRBJ2-7,TRBV12-1,NA,NA,NA,CASSFGAGNEQYF
TRBJ1-2,TRBV4-2,many,TRBD1,TGTGCCAGCAGCCAAGGGGACAGCAACTATGGCTACACCTTC,CASSQGDSNYGYTF
TRBJ2-3,TRBV10-3,NA,TRBD2,TGTGCCATCAGTGCTAGCGGGAGCGTGACAGATACGCAGTATTTT,CAISASGSVTDTQYF
TRBJ2-7,TRBV5-6,NA,TRBD1,TGTGCCAGCAGCTTGGTCTGGGACAGCTTTACCGAGCAGTACTTC,CASSLVWDSFTEQYF
TRBJ2-7,TRBV6-1,NA,NA,TGTGCCAGCAGTGAGGCACTAGGGTACGAGCAGTACTTC,CASSEALGYEQYF
TRBJ1-3,TRBV25-1,many,NA,TGTGCCAGCACCGGGCAGGGAAACACCATATATTTT,CASTGQGNTIYF
TRBJ2-1,TRBV15,few,NA,TGTGCCACCAGCAGAGAGGGTTTGGCGGGATCATACAATGAGCAGTTCTTC,CATSREGLAGSYNEQFF
TRBJ2-7,TRBV5-8,NA,NA,TGTGCCAGCAGCTTGCAGGCAGGGTCCTACGAGCAGTACTTC,CASSLQAGSYEQYF
TRBJ2-1,TRBV6-5,NA,NA,TGTGCCAGCAGTTACGGCAGGGGTCCCTACAATGAGCAGTTCTTC,CASSYGRGPYNEQFF
TRBJ2-1,TRBV5-1,NA,NA,TGCGCCAGCAGCTCCAGGGTTGGGTTTGGCGATGAGCAGTTCTTC,CASSSRVGFGDEQFF
TRBJ2-5,TRBV7-8,NA,NA,TGTGCCAGCAGCTTATCGCCCGAAAAGTACTTC,CASSLSPEKYF
TRBJ1-6,TRBV5-1,NA,NA,TGCGCCAGCAGCCAGGGGCCGGGGCCCTCCTATAATTCACCCCTCCACTTT,CASSQGPGPSYNSPLHF
TRBJ1-5,TRBV4-2,once,NA,TGTGCCAGCAGCCAAGAAGGCGGGCAGCCCCAGCATTTT,CASSQEGGQPQHF
TRBJ2-3,TRBV7-6,NA,TRBD2,TGTGCCAGCAGCTTATTCTTAGCGGGAGAGAGTAGGACAGATACGCAGTATTTT,CASSLFLAGESRTDTQYF
TRBJ2-7,TRBV5-1,many,TRBD1,TGCGCCAGCAGCTGGGGACAGGGGGACGAGCAGTACTTC,CASSWGQGDEQYF
TRBJ2-2,TRBV7-9,NA,TRBD2,TGTGCCAGCAGCTTCTATCGGACTAGCGGCACCGGGGAGCTGTTTTTT,CASSFYRTSGTGELFF